The rows below give T cell receptor beta chains drawn from one sample of a study of CD8+ T cells in alopecia areata. Clones were sequenced by immunoSEQ multiplex PCR, and TCRdb holds only the in-frame ones, with some missing. Counted here are fewer than 200,000 clones, about 60% occurring once; the ten biggest clones make up roughly 15%. Sequenced material: CD4+ T cells sorted from blood, taken at week 0. The receptors shown here come from a human donor with alopecia areata. CDR3s include the opening cysteine and the closing phenylalanine or tryptophan. A D gene is named only where the DNA matches it firmly. Where a row states a size, it is once, few, many or the class of an expanded clone; other rows omit it.

CDR3 protein	CDR3 DNA	V gene	J gene	D gene	clone size
CASSYSLAGAGNTIYF	TGTGCCAGCAGTTACTCGTTAGCTGGGGCTGGAAACACCATATATTTT	TRBV6-5	TRBJ1-3	.	few
CASSLDKAGNTIYF	TGCGCCAGCAGCTTGGACAAAGCTGGAAACACCATATATTTT	TRBV5-1	TRBJ1-3	.	.
CSVVLQGRNTEAFF	TGCAGCGTTGTTTTGCAGGGGCGGAACACTGAAGCTTTCTTT	TRBV29-1	TRBJ1-1	.	.
CASRASTGHYEQYF	TGTGCCAGCAGGGCGTCAACAGGGCACTACGAGCAGTACTTC	TRBV6-5	TRBJ2-7	.	.
CASSPTGAGVGSEQYF	TGTGCCAGCTCACCGACAGGGGCCGGGGTAGGTTCCGAGCAGTACTTC	TRBV18	TRBJ2-7	TRBD1	few
CSVLPGSGEGAYEQYF	TGCAGCGTTTTACCGGGAAGCGGGGAAGGCGCCTACGAGCAGTACTTC	TRBV29-1	TRBJ2-7	TRBD2	.
CAWTALADTQYF	TGTGCCTGGACCGCTTTAGCAGATACGCAGTATTTT	TRBV30	TRBJ2-3	.	.
CASTRGNYEQYF	TGTGCCAGCACGCGGGGGAACTACGAGCAGTACTTC	TRBV7-3	TRBJ2-7	TRBD2	many
CASSLIAGPAIQYF	TGTGCCAGCAGCTTAATAGCGGGGCCGGCCATTCAGTACTTC	TRBV7-2	TRBJ2-4	TRBD2	.
CASSERGRTDTQYF	TGTGCCAGCAGTGAACGGGGGCGCACAGATACGCAGTATTTT	TRBV6-1	TRBJ2-3	.	.
CAWSVPSIPTEAFF	TGTGCCTGGAGTGTCCCCTCCATCCCCACTGAAGCTTTCTTT	TRBV30	TRBJ1-1	.	.
CASSLKGDPSSYEQYF	TGCGCCAGCAGCCTAAAAGGGGATCCAAGCTCCTACGAGCAGTACTTC	TRBV5-1	TRBJ2-7	.	.
CASSQGTEETQYF	TGTGCCAGCAGCCAGGGGACAGAGGAGACCCAGTACTTC	TRBV5-4	TRBJ2-5	TRBD1	.
CASSSWTGTKQYF	TGTGCCAGCAGCTCCTGGACAGGGACCAAGCAGTACTTC	TRBV5-6	TRBJ2-7	TRBD1	few
CASSLAGTSDETQYF	TGCGCCAGCAGCTTGGCCGGGACTAGCGATGAGACCCAGTACTTC	TRBV5-1	TRBJ2-5	TRBD2	.
CASSLSEGSYEQYF	TGTGCCAGCAGCTTATCGGAAGGTTCCTACGAGCAGTACTTC	TRBV7-2	TRBJ2-7	.	few
CASSEDGGQILNTEAFF	TGTGCCAGCAGTGAAGACGGTGGACAGATTTTGAACACTGAAGCTTTCTTT	TRBV2	TRBJ1-1	.	.
CASSFVRKHNEQFF	TGTGCCAGCAGTTTCGTGCGGAAACACAATGAGCAGTTCTTC	TRBV27	TRBJ2-1	.	.
CASYQKGYGYTF	TGTGCCAGTTACCAGAAGGGCTATGGCTACACCTTC	TRBV6-5	TRBJ1-2	.	.
CASSVTAGHTGELFF	TGTGCCAGCAGCGTCACAGCGGGCCACACCGGGGAGCTGTTTTTT	TRBV9	TRBJ2-2	.	.
CASSRDRGSNQPQHF	TGCGCCAGCAGCCGGGACAGGGGGTCGAATCAGCCCCAGCATTTT	TRBV4-1	TRBJ1-5	TRBD1	.
CAWSVTAGNTIYF	TGTGCCTGGAGTGTAACGGCTGGAAACACCATATATTTT	TRBV30	TRBJ1-3	.	.
CSVRAGGYTF	TGCAGCGTTCGGGCGGGGGGCTACACCTTC	TRBV29-1	TRBJ1-2	.	.
CAWRSNSYNEQFF	TGTGCCTGGAGAAGTAACTCCTACAATGAGCAGTTCTTC	TRBV30	TRBJ2-1	.	.
CASGTMNTEAFF	TGTGCCTCGGGGACAATGAACACTGAAGCTTTCTTT	TRBV30	TRBJ1-1	.	.
CSLMRPMTLDTEAFF	TGCAGCCTAATGCGCCCCATGACCTTGGACACTGAAGCTTTCTTT	TRBV29-1	TRBJ1-1	.	.
CASTGIGTEAYNEQFF	TGTGCCAGCACGGGTATTGGGACAGAAGCCTACAATGAGCAGTTCTTC	TRBV25-1	TRBJ2-1	TRBD1	.
CAWSFGVGGPNEQYF	TGTGCCTGGAGTTTTGGAGTCGGGGGGCCCAACGAGCAGTACTTC	TRBV30	TRBJ2-7	.	.
CASSQVVGPREKLFF	TGCGCCAGCAGCCAAGTGGTAGGACCACGGGAAAAACTGTTTTTT	TRBV4-1	TRBJ1-4	.	.
CASSLSQGREKLFF	TGCGCCAGCAGCTTGTCGCAGGGAAGAGAAAAACTGTTTTTT	TRBV5-1	TRBJ1-4	.	once
CASSLGGRTPTDTQYF	TGCGCCAGCAGCTTGGGCGGCAGGACCCCCACAGATACGCAGTATTTT	TRBV5-1	TRBJ2-3	.	many
CAWKPGRRNTEAFF	TGTGCCTGGAAACCGGGACGGAGGAACACTGAAGCTTTCTTT	TRBV30	TRBJ1-1	.	.
CASSEGSEKLFF	TGTGCCAGCAGTGAGGGTAGTGAAAAACTGTTTTTT	TRBV2	TRBJ1-4	.	few
CASSFTHSNQPQHF	TGTGCCAGCAGCTTCACACATAGCAATCAGCCCCAGCATTTT	TRBV7-2	TRBJ1-5	.	once
CASSLNGNRQETQYF	TGTGCCAGCAGTTTGAACGGAAACCGCCAAGAGACCCAGTACTTC	TRBV2	TRBJ2-5	.	few
CASSPRQGTLHF	TGTGCCAGCAGTCCCCGGCAGGGGACCCTCCACTTT	TRBV27	TRBJ1-6	.	once
CASSPPTRPSGYTF	TGTGCCAGCTCACCACCGACTCGGCCTAGCGGCTACACCTTC	TRBV18	TRBJ1-2	.	few
CASSLQSMNTEAFF	TGTGCCAGCAGCTTACAGAGCATGAACACTGAAGCTTTCTTT	TRBV7-6	TRBJ1-1	.	.
CASSPQTGGTQYF	TGTGCCAGCAGTCCCCAGACTGGGGGGACCCAGTACTTC	TRBV6-5	TRBJ2-5	.	few
CASSLRSGGNTEAFF	TGTGCCAGCAGCTTAAGGAGCGGGGGGAACACTGAAGCTTTCTTT	TRBV7-9	TRBJ1-1	.	few
CASSLEYTEAFF	TGCGCCAGCAGCCTGGAATATACTGAAGCTTTCTTT	TRBV5-1	TRBJ1-1	.	.
CASSQEVRIYSPLHF	TGTGCCAGCAGCCAAGAAGTACGGATCTATTCACCCCTCCACTTT	TRBV4-2	TRBJ1-6	.	.
CASSQVWETQYF	TGTGCCAGCAGCCAAGTCTGGGAGACCCAGTACTTC	TRBV14	TRBJ2-5	.	.
CASSQDLSGGPVIEAQYF	TGTGCCAGCAGCCAAGATTTGTCCGGGGGGCCTGTGATTGAGGCCCAGTACTTC	TRBV7-9	TRBJ2-5	.	.